A single sample is the source of the 3 T cell receptor beta chains below, sequenced in a study of shared clonotypes between healthy human individuals. Clones were sequenced by immunoSEQ multiplex PCR, and TCRdb holds only the in-frame ones, with some missing. The data show more than 900,000 clones, about 80% seen once. The sample comprised memory CD4+ T cells from PBMCs. Specified subset: CD45RA-negative fraction. Every receptor here comes from a man between 18 and 35 years old in good health. Some clones in this sample may be carry-over from other donors' samples.

This clone has only one observation. This rearrangement joins TRBV6-6 to TRBJ2-7; D is unclear. The V gene's germline CDR1 is MNHNY and CDR2 SVGAGI (reference sequence). The CDR3 has 13 amino acids. The ends were cut back, 7 bases at V and 2 bases at J, with 12 bases in the middle. The CDR3 here is CASTRTDPYEQYF. The CDR3, as DNA: TGTGCCAGCACCCGGACGGACCCCTACGAGCAGTACTTC.

V gene TRBV27 combines with J gene TRBJ2-7; possibly TRBD2 for D (6 bases). Germline V gene lookup returns CDR1 MNHEY and CDR2 SMNVEV (reference sequence). V gave up 3 bases and J gave up 0 bases, with 21 bases separating them. The CDR3 runs to 18 residues. The CDR3 is CASSFPSPLSGNSYEQYF. The CDR3 DNA reads TGTGCCAGCAGTTTCCCCTCGCCCCTTAGCGGCAACTCCTACGAGCAGTACTTC.

The chain has TRBV10-3 and TRBJ1-4; the D gene is possibly TRBD1 (5 bases). From germline, CDR1 is ENHRY and CDR2 SYGVKD. The CDR3 consists of 16 residues. V shed 4 bases and J shed 8 bases, with 20 bases lying between them. As DNA, the CDR3 is TGTGCCATCAGTGCAACCGTCGGGACGGTAGGGGAAAAACTGTTTTTT. It is translated as CAISATVGTVGEKLFF.